This T cell receptor beta chain appears in the sequencing data of a study of cytomegalovirus exposure and HLA in healthy donors. Study details: Earlier, some 170 million T cells were analyzed, and fewer than 120 million unique TCR beta sequences were found among them.

PCR was performed using 60 Vbeta and 13 Jbeta primers. Per the study methods: Roughly 10 million shared chains were among the 60 million to 80 million unique TCR beta chains that a later analysis counted. Using immunoSEQ multiplex PCR, the repertoire was profiled, and TCRdb retains in-frame clones only, with some absent. V, J and clone size reflect that table, while D and trimming were determined from the DNA. This sample has about 160,000 clones; 75% to 90% occur once, and the top ten carry about 4.5%. Healthy bone marrow donors made up the donor group. Germline V gene sequence: CDR1 MNHNS, CDR2 SASEGT. With 6 bases removed from V and 0 bases from J, the gap between germline ends came to 14 bases. CDR3 length: 15 residues.

The clonotype originates from a young man in good health and CMV-seronegative. The chain links TRBV6-1 to TRBJ1-1; D is ambiguous. The material sequenced was PBMCs. Written as DNA, the CDR3 is TGTGCCAGCAGCGAGGTTGGACTTATGAACACTGAAGCTTTCTTT. Its translation: CASSEVGLMNTEAFF.